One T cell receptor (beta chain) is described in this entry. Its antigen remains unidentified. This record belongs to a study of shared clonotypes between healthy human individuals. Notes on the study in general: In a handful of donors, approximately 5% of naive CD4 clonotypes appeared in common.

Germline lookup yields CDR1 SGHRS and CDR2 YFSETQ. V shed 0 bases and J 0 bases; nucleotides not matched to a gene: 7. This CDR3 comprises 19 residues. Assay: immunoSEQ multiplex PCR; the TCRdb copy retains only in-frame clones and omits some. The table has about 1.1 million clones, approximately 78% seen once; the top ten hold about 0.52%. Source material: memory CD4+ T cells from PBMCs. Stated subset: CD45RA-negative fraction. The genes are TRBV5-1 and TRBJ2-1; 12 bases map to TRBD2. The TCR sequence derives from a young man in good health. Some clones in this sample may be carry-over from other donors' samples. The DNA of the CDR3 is TGCGCCAGCAGCTTGGATATGCTAGCGGGAGGGAGCTCCTACAATGAGCAGTTCTTC. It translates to CASSLDMLAGGSSYNEQFF.